A selection of T cell receptor beta chains follows, all from one sample in a study of tumor-infiltrating lymphocytes in primary liver carcinoma. One entry per CDR3 protein, called by TCRdb with MiXCR from the multiplex PCR reads. The data contain 300,000 to 350,000 distinct CDR3 sequences, about 61% of them singletons. Sequenced: peripheral blood. The receptors here all came from a man aged 35 to 55 with primary liver carcinoma and hepatitis B virus infection. Each CDR3 is given with its conserved first and last residue. D genes are given only for firm matches. Clone size, where shown, is once, few, many, or a class for clones that have expanded.

j_call cdr3_length v_call clone_size d_call cdr3_nt cdr3_aa
TRBJ2-7 15 TRBV5-5 NA TRBD1 TGTGCCAGCAGCCTACGGACAGGGGGAGCTTACGAGCAGTACTTC CASSLRTGGAYEQYF
TRBJ2-5 16 TRBV18 NA TRBD2 TGTGTCAGCTCGCTACCGGGACTAGCGGACCAAGAGACCCAGTATTTC CVSSLPGLADQETQYF
TRBJ2-7 14 TRBV11-1 NA NA TGTGCCAGCAGCGACCTAGAATGGACAGACGAGCAGTACTTC CASSDLEWTDEQYF
TRBJ2-3 21 TRBV11-2 many TRBD2 TGTGCCAGCAGCTTAGCCTATAAAGCGGGGAGCGGGAGAACTAGCACAGATACGCAGTATTTT CASSLAYKAGSGRTSTDTQYF
TRBJ2-2 11 TRBV29-1 NA NA TGCAGCGTCGAGTACACCGGGAAGCTGTTTTTT CSVEYTGKLFF
TRBJ2-7 12 TRBV10-3 NA TRBD2 TGTGCCTTCAGTGAAGCGGGGCAAGAACAGTACTTC CAFSEAGQEQYF
TRBJ1-4 14 TRBV30 NA NA TGTGCCTGGAGTGCGACCGGACCAGGAGAAAAACTGTTTTTT CAWSATGPGEKLFF
TRBJ2-7 19 TRBV4-1 NA TRBD2 TGCGACAGCAGCTTAGAATCTCCCAATAGCGGGTTCAATACCTACGAGCAGTACTTC CDSSLESPNSGFNTYEQYF
TRBJ2-7 15 TRBV28 once NA TGTGCCAGCAGCCCCCTCTCGGGAGCGAGGGACGAGCAGTACTTC CASSPLSGARDEQYF
TRBJ2-1 13 TRBV6-2/TRBV6-3 many NA TGTGCCAGCAGTTTCCCGCTAGTGGCTGAGCAGTTCTTC CASSFPLVAEQFF
TRBJ2-3 15 TRBV11-3 NA NA TGTGCCAGTAACTTAGCCGGGAGTGGGGCAGATACGCAGTATTTT CASNLAGSGADTQYF
TRBJ2-5 15 TRBV4-1 NA NA TGCGCCAGCAGCCAAGACGGGGGAGGGGGAGAGAGCCAGTACTTC CASSQDGGGGESQYF
TRBJ2-3 15 TRBV29-1 many NA TGCAGCGTTGAAGCCGCCCCGCGGAGCACAGATACGCAGTATTTT CSVEAAPRSTDTQYF
TRBJ1-3 18 TRBV6-5 NA NA TGTGCCAGCAGTTACCCCCACTCCTTGGCGGAGACTGGAAACACCATATATTTT CASSYPHSLAETGNTIYF
TRBJ1-2 14 TRBV25-1 NA TRBD1 TGTGACAGCAGTGCCGGAACAGGGGTCCATGGCTACACCTTC CDSSAGTGVHGYTF
TRBJ2-7 15 TRBV11-2 NA NA TGTGCCAGCAGCAGTAGCCGGGACGGAACCTACGAGCAGTATTTC CASSSSRDGTYEQYF
TRBJ2-7 17 TRBV6-5 few TRBD1 TGTGCCAGCAGTTACTCTGGGGGAACAGGGGTCGTCTACGAGCAGTACTTC CASSYSGGTGVVYEQYF
TRBJ2-7 12 TRBV11-2 NA NA TGTGCCAGTGGCTCCTTACATTACGAGCAGTACTTC CASGSLHYEQYF
TRBJ1-1 16 TRBV11-2 many NA TGTGCCAGCAGCCCAGCGCACGGGAGCGGGAACACTGAAGCTTTCTTT CASSPAHGSGNTEAFF
TRBJ2-2 14 TRBV5-4 few NA TGTTCTATGGGGCAGACAGGGAGGCACGGGGAGCTGTTTTTT CSMGQTGRHGELFF
TRBJ2-5 15 TRBV11-2 once TRBD2 TGTGCTAGCAGCGGTACTAGCGGGGTCGGAGAGACCCAGTACTTC CASSGTSGVGETQYF
TRBJ2-3 15 TRBV11-2 NA NA TGTGCCAGCAGCTTGGGGAGCTGGAGGGGAGATACGCAGTATTTT CASSLGSWRGDTQYF
TRBJ2-1 18 TRBV4-1 NA TRBD2 TGCGCCAGCAGCCAAGATCGGGAGATAGCGGGGGAAAGCAATGAGCAGTTCTTC CASSQDREIAGESNEQFF
TRBJ2-3 15 TRBV2 NA TRBD1 TGTGCCAGCAGTTACGGACAGGGGGCGACAGATACGCAGTATTTT CASSYGQGATDTQYF
TRBJ2-7 13 TRBV29-1 many TRBD1 TGCAGCGTTGATCGGACAGGGTCGGGCGAGCAGTACTTC CSVDRTGSGEQYF
TRBJ2-7 13 TRBV29-1 NA NA TGCAGCGCGTTCCTGGACATTGTAGGCGAGCAGTACTTC CSAFLDIVGEQYF
TRBJ2-7 15 TRBV6-6 NA TRBD1 TGTGCCAGCAGTTACCCTCAGACAGGGGGCTACGAGCGGTACTTC CASSYPQTGGYERYF
TRBJ2-4 19 TRBV11-2 NA TRBD2 TGTGCCAGCAGCCCAGATGATAGCGGGAGGGGGTTTGCCAAAAACATTAAGTACTTC CASSPDDSGRGFAKNIKYF
TRBJ2-7 12 TRBV5-5 NA NA TGTGCCAGCAGTAGGTGGACGAGGGAGCAGTACTTC CASSRWTREQYF
TRBJ1-2 12 TRBV11-1 NA NA TGTGCCAGTAGCTTTGTGGGAAATGGCTACACCTTC CASSFVGNGYTF
TRBJ2-5 15 TRBV6-1 NA TRBD1 TGTGCCAGCAGTCGGACAGGGGTGGGACAAGAGACCCAGTACTTC CASSRTGVGQETQYF
TRBJ2-7 12 TRBV11-2 NA NA TGTGCCAGAAGCCTACAGACCGCAGAGCAGTCCTTC CARSLQTAEQSF
TRBJ2-1 12 TRBV11-3 once NA TGTGCCAGGAGCTCTGCCTACAATGAGCAGTTCTTC CARSSAYNEQFF
TRBJ2-7 13 TRBV5-6 many NA TGTGCCAGCAGCCATAACGGCGGTCGGGGATTATCCTTC CASSHNGGRGLSF
TRBJ2-5 14 TRBV11-2 once NA TGTGCCAGCAGCCCCGATTGGGGGGAAGAGACCCAGTATTTC CASSPDWGEETQYF
TRBJ1-2 16 TRBV19 once TRBD1 TGTGCCAGTAGCGGTACTTCCGGGACAGGGAGAGCGGGCTACACCTTC CASSGTSGTGRAGYTF
TRBJ2-1 12 TRBV29-1 NA NA TGCAGCGTTGATGGTTATGGCAATGAGCAGTTCTTC CSVDGYGNEQFF
TRBJ2-5 18 TRBV5-1 NA NA TGCGCCAGCAGCTTGAGTGGGCAGCAGCCGGTGTACCAAGAGACCCAGTACTTC CASSLSGQQPVYQETQYF
TRBJ2-1 15 TRBV6-2/TRBV6-3 many NA TGTGCCAGCAGTGACGACAGATCTTCCTACAATGAGCAGTTCTTC CASSDDRSSYNEQFF
TRBJ2-7 17 TRBV12-3/TRBV12-4 NA TRBD2 TGTGCCAGCAGTATAAAAGGCGGGAGGATGCCTCCTTGGGAGCAGTACTTC CASSIKGGRMPPWEQYF
TRBJ1-1 15 TRBV6-5 NA NA TGTGCCAGCAGTTACTCGAGGCGGCTTGGCACTGAAGCTTTCTTT CASSYSRRLGTEAFF
TRBJ1-1 13 TRBV11-2 NA TRBD1 TGTGCCAGTTCCCCAGGGGGGTACGCTGAAGCTTTCTTT CASSPGGYAEAFF
TRBJ1-5 15 TRBV4-1 NA NA TGCGCCAGCAGCCCGAGGATGGCTAGCAATCAGCCCCAGCATTTT CASSPRMASNQPQHF
TRBJ1-4 15 TRBV5-1 few NA TGCGCCAGCAGTCTCGGGGGGAGCCCTAATGAAAAACTGTTTTTT CASSLGGSPNEKLFF
TRBJ2-5 13 TRBV4-1 NA NA TGCGCCAGCAGCCGGTATGGGTGGGAGACCCAGTACTTC CASSRYGWETQYF
TRBJ2-1 14 TRBV6-6 many NA TGTGCCAGCAGTTACTTGGGGGACTACAATGAGCAGTTCTTC CASSYLGDYNEQFF
TRBJ2-7 15 TRBV6-6 many TRBD2 TGTGCCAGCACCAGCACTAGCGGGAGCTCCTACGAGCAGTACTTC CASTSTSGSSYEQYF
TRBJ1-4 15 TRBV6-2/TRBV6-3 NA NA TGTGCCAGCAGTCAATTTGACAGGTGGAATGAAATGCTGTTTTTT CASSQFDRWNEMLFF
TRBJ2-7 15 TRBV4-1 many TRBD1 TGCGCCAGCAGCCAAGATCGGACAGGGTTGGCCGAGCAGTACTTC CASSQDRTGLAEQYF
TRBJ1-1 15 TRBV6-5 few NA TGTGCCAGCAGCCCAACGGGACACCTGAACACTGAAGCTTTCTTT CASSPTGHLNTEAFF
TRBJ2-7 15 TRBV2 NA NA TGTGCCAGCAGTGAATGGGCTAGCGAAGGCTACGAGCAGTACTTT CASSEWASEGYEQYF
TRBJ2-3 16 TRBV11-2 NA NA TGTGCCAGCTCCTCGAACAGGGTCAGAATGAAAGATACGCAGTTTTTT CASSSNRVRMKDTQFF
TRBJ2-7 14 TRBV6-2/TRBV6-3 NA NA TGTGCCAGCAGTTACTTGAAGGGGTTCGATGAGCAGTACTTC CASSYLKGFDEQYF